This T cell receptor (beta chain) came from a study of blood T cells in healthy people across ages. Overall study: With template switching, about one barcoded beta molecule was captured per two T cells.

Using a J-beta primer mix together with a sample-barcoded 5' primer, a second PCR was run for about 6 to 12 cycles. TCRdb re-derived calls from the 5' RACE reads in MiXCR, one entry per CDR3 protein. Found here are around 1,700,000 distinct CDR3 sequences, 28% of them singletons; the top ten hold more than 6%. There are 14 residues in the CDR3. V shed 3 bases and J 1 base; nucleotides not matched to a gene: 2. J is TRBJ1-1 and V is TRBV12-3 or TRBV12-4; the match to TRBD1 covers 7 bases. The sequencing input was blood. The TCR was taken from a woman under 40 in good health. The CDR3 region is CASSFRDRNTEAFF. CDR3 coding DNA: TGTGCCAGCAGTTTCCGGGACAGGAACACTGAAGCTTTCTTT.